This entry describes one T cell receptor (beta chain). What it binds is not known. This entry is derived from a study of T cell responses to AZD1222 COVID-19 vaccine. The study, taken as a whole, reports: Spike was spanned by vaccine-associated CD4 TCRs, which were dominant at 160-218 and 743-854. The donors showed a predominance of white British ancestry and of females, with possible underestimation of clonal diversity. Samples come after the peak T cell response, not at day 14.

Generated by immunoSEQ multiplex PCR, the TCRdb table keeps only in-frame clones and is missing some. The table shows some 170,000 clones, with just over 90% occurring only once. V lost 4 bases and J lost 5, with 10 bases in between. Germline CDR1 and CDR2: SGHRS and YFSETQ. The CDR3 is 12 residues long. The sequenced sample was peripheral blood, obtained on day 0 of MenACWY control vaccination. This clonotype was sampled from an adult in good health. The V gene is TRBV5-1, the J gene TRBJ2-7; perhaps TRBD1 as D (6 bases). The CDR3 bases are TGCGCCAGCAGCCAACAGGGTAACGAGCAGTACTTC. This gives the protein CASSQQGNEQYF. Full variable domain (rest looked up from reference TRBV5-1 and TRBJ2-7): KAGVTQTPRYLIKTRGQQVTLSCSPISGHRSVSWYQQTPGQGLQFLFEYFSETQRNKGNFPGRFSGRQFSNSRSEMNVSTLELGDSALYLCASSQQGNEQYFGPGTRLTVT.